This T cell receptor beta chain was recovered during a study of cytomegalovirus exposure and HLA in healthy donors. The CDR3 totals 14 residues. V shed 6 bases, J shed 5 bases, and the junction held 7 bases outside the gene matches. Germline CDR1 and CDR2: SGHTS and YDEGEE. Study-level findings and limits: A later analysis, which compared TCR beta chains of equal frequency, found the HLA-associated ones more clonally expanded.

Notes on this clone: What it binds is not known.

The PCR ran on 60 Vbeta and 13 Jbeta primers. The repertoire was sequenced with immunoSEQ multiplex PCR; TCRdb's copy has only in-frame clones and lacks some. This table holds 70,000 to 95,000 clones, about three quarters found once. The receptor comes from a man under 40 in good health and CMV-seropositive. The chain couples TRBV5-8 to TRBJ2-5; 10 nucleotides align to TRBD1. The sequenced sample was PBMCs. CDR3 residues: CASTRDRGSETQYF. The CDR3 coding sequence is TGTGCCAGCACTAGGGACAGGGGATCGGAGACCCAGTACTTC.